Shown below are 32 T cell receptor beta chains from a single sample sequenced in a study of neurological immune-mediated disorders. TCRdb re-analysed the 5' RACE reads in MiXCR, keeping a single row per CDR3 protein. Of some 30,000 distinct CDR3 sequences listed, roughly 25% are singletons. The sequencing input was CD4+ T cells from blood. Receptors were obtained from a man aged 50-59 years with HTLV-1-associated myelopathy (HAM/TSP).

The sample holds many counts of this clonotype. The chain uses TRBV29-1 and TRBJ2-7; a possible D gene is TRBD2 (6 bases). Between the trimmed V and J ends, which lost 6 bases and 5 bases, there was a span of 14 bases. The germline V gene encodes CDR1 SQVTM and CDR2 ANQGSEA. This CDR3 is built from 12 residues. This chain's CDR3 is CSVLTSPHEQYF. Written as DNA, the CDR3 is TGCAGCGTCCTGACTAGTCCCCACGAGCAGTACTTC.

The J gene is TRBJ1-1, the V gene TRBV20-1; 7 bases line up with TRBD1. V lost 6 bases, J lost 4 bases, and 14 bases stayed unmatched. The CDR3 loop spans 15 amino acids. Germline assignment: CDR1 DFQATT and CDR2 SNEGSKA (reference sequence). The CDR3 bases are TGCAGTGCAAAAAGACAGGGTTCGGATTTCACTGAAGCTTTCTTT. Protein sequence: CSAKRQGSDFTEAFF.

This clonotype has ten or more counts. This chain joins TRBV14 and TRBJ2-2; no reliable D call. Trimming pared 6 bases from V and 6 bases from J, leaving 2 bases between. CDR3 length: 10 residues. Germline assignment: CDR1 SGHDN and CDR2 FVKESK. Here the CDR3 DNA reads TGTGCCAGCAGATCCGGGGAGCTGTTTTTT. Its translation is CASRSGELFF.

Remarks on this clonotype: Given a much more abundant clone one base away, this may be a read error. The chain combines TRBV18 with TRBJ1-5; no firm D call. CDR3 length equals 13 residues. Germline V gives CDR1 KGHSH, CDR2 LQKENI. CDR3 region: CASSPTLEQPKHF. As DNA, the CDR3 is TGTGCCAGCTCACCAACACTTGAACAGCCCAAGCATTTT.

Ten or more counts support this clonotype. This sequence joins TRBV7-3 and TRBJ1-2; TRBD1 matches at 10 bases. Trimming cost V 6 bases and J 0 bases; bases outside gene matches: 4. Germline CDR1 and CDR2: SGHTA and FQGTGA. This CDR3 contains 15 residues. CDR3 nucleotide sequence: TGTGCCAGCAGTCGGGGACAGGGGACTAACTATGGCTACACCTTC. It encodes CASSRGQGTNYGYTF.

This clonotype has at least ten counts. J is TRBJ2-5 and V is TRBV11-1, with 7 bases that match TRBD1. The ends lost 1 base at V and 5 bases at J; junction bases unmatched: 4. The length of the CDR3 is 14 residues. Germline V gene sequence: CDR1 SGHAT, CDR2 FQDESV (reference sequence). In nucleotides, the CDR3 is TGTGCCAGCAGCTTAGGACAGGGCGGCGAGACCCAGTACTTC. Its translation: CASSLGQGGETQYF. Full variable domain (outside the CDR3, taken from reference TRBV11-1 and TRBJ2-5): EAEVAQSPRYKITEKSQAVAFWCDPISGHATLYWYRQILGQGPELLVQFQDESVVDDSQLPKDRFSAERLKGVDSTLKIQPAELGDSAMYLCASSLGQGGETQYFGPGTRLLVL.

As to this clonotype: Because it lacks the conserved phenylalanine or tryptophan at the end, this CDR3 is likely a read error. It is unclear where the CDR3 begins or ends on the DNA, so no DNA is shown, and the CDR3 is as TCRdb lists it. This CDR3 is CSVPGQGRSEKYL. The rearrangement uses TRBV29-1 and TRBJ2-7; the D call TRBD1 from the table was never checked on the DNA. Germline values: CDR1 SQVTM, CDR2 ANQGSEA. The CDR3 is 13 residues long, counting both termini.

This clonotype was seen repeatedly, ten times or more. The chain employs TRBV7-2 and TRBJ2-7; no firm D call. CDR3 size: 11 residues. Trimming shortened V by 2 bases and J by 5 bases, and 4 bases separated the two germline ends. Looked up from germline, CDR1 is SGHTA and CDR2 is FQGNSA. CDR3 amino acids: CASSLFHEQYF. The CDR3 bases are TGTGCCAGCAGCTTATTCCACGAGCAGTACTTC.

The chain has TRBV3-1 and TRBJ1-4; 8 bases are shared with TRBD1. V gave up 4 bases and J gave up 7 bases; unmatched junction bases: 23. The CDR3 has 20 residues. Germline values: CDR1 LGHDT, CDR2 YNNKEL (reference sequence). The CDR3 sequence: CASSRPYPSRLDRAGEKLFF. The CDR3, as DNA: TGTGCCAGCAGCCGGCCCTATCCATCAAGATTGGACAGGGCGGGTGAAAAACTGTTTTTT.

This clonotype has ten or more counts. V and J are TRBV12-3 or TRBV12-4 and TRBJ2-6, with unresolved D. This CDR3 spans 15 amino acids. V lost 3 bases and J 0 bases, leaving 6 bases between the germline ends. CDR3 bases: TGTGCCAGCAGTTTTGAGAACTCTGGGGCCAACGTCCTGACTTTC. Amino acid sequence: CASSFENSGANVLTF.

This clonotype was seen only a few times. The chain's CDR3 is CASSLVGGDYNEQFF. DNA of the CDR3: TGCGCCAGCAGCTTGGTAGGGGGGGACTACAATGAGCAGTTCTTC. The J gene is TRBJ2-1, the V gene TRBV5-1; TRBD2 might be the D (7 bases). Trimming cost V 0 bases and J 3 bases, with 10 bases left between them. Germline V gives CDR1 SGHRS, CDR2 YFSETQ. CDR3 length: 15 residues.

J is TRBJ2-2 and V is TRBV20-1; 9 nucleotides line up with TRBD2. CDR1 DFQATT and CDR2 SNEGSKA come from the germline V gene (reference sequence). This CDR3 contains 14 residues. Unmatched junction bases numbered 10, after V lost 5 bases and J lost 9 bases. CDR3 in amino acids: CSAGLAGVPWELFF. The CDR3 region has the DNA TGCAGTGCTGGCTTAGCGGGAGTGCCCTGGGAGCTGTTTTTT.

This clonotype came up many times. CDR3 DNA sequence: TGTGCCAGCAGCGTTGGGACAGTTAATCAGCCCCAGCATTTT. Residues: CASSVGTVNQPQHF. This chain links TRBV9 with TRBJ1-5; 7 bases are shared with TRBD1. CDR1 SGDLS and CDR2 YYNGEE come from the germline V gene. J gave up 4 bases and V 2 bases, and 3 bases lay outside the gene matches. The CDR3 extends over 14 amino acids.

This clonotype was found many times. V and J are TRBV7-2 and TRBJ2-3; no clear D gene. The CDR3 covers 15 residues. Trimming removed 1 base at V and 5 bases at J, with 13 bases between. Germline CDR1 reads SGHTA; CDR2 reads FQGNSA. CDR3 residues: CASSLDPPPRDTQYF. CDR3 nucleotide sequence: TGTGCCAGCAGCTTAGATCCACCTCCGCGAGATACGCAGTATTTT.

Ten or more counts support this clonotype. CDR3 sequence reads: CASSIAGLAGYNEQFF. DNA of the CDR3: TGCGCCAGCAGCATAGCCGGACTAGCGGGGTACAATGAGCAGTTCTTC. The J gene is TRBJ2-1, the V gene TRBV5-1, with 12 nucleotides matching TRBD2. Germline-derived CDR1 and CDR2 are SGHRS and YFSETQ. Trimming cost V 4 bases and J 4 bases; bases outside gene matches: 6. The CDR3 length is 16 residues.

The chain combines TRBV7-2 with TRBJ2-5; 8 nucleotides agree with TRBD1. V shed 6 bases, J shed 5 bases, and the junction held 11 bases outside the gene matches. Germline V gene data show CDR1 as SGHTA and CDR2 as FQGNSA. This CDR3 comprises 15 residues. CDR3 coding DNA: TGTGCCAGCAGTCAAACAGGGGGAGGTTATGAGACCCAGTACTTC. It is translated as CASSQTGGGYETQYF.

A few counts support this clonotype. The chain carries TRBV18 and TRBJ2-7; the D is unclear. Germline CDR1 and CDR2: KGHSH and LQKENI. With 6 bases removed from V and 7 bases from J, the gap between germline ends came to 13 bases. The length of the CDR3 is 12 residues. The CDR3 loop is CASSPVGWEQYF. Written as DNA, the CDR3 is TGTGCCAGCTCCCCGGTGGGATGGGAGCAGTACTTC.

This clonotype was recorded many times. The rearrangement uses TRBV10-1 and TRBJ2-1, with 16 bases identical to TRBD2. This CDR3 has 16 residues. The V and J ends lost 3 bases and 15 bases, in that order; junction bases with no gene match: 11. The germline CDR1 and CDR2 sequences are WNHNN and SYGVQD (reference sequence). The CDR3 protein is CASSDHAGLAGGSVFF. The CDR3 nucleotides are TGCGCCAGCAGTGACCACGCGGGACTAGCGGGGGGGTCGGTGTTCTTC.

The table lists this clonotype with many counts. The rearrangement uses TRBV5-1 and TRBJ2-1, with D tentatively TRBD2 (5 bases). V was trimmed by 0 bases and J by 9 bases, leaving 16 bases between them. CDR3 length: 15 amino acids. The germline gives CDR1 SGHRS, CDR2 YFSETQ. CDR3 protein: CASSLVGAGRVEQFF. The CDR3 DNA reads TGCGCCAGCAGCTTGGTGGGAGCAGGCCGGGTTGAGCAGTTCTTC. Looking up the rest from reference TRBV5-1 and TRBJ2-1 gives the full variable domain: KAGVTQTPRYLIKTRGQQVTLSCSPISGHRSVSWYQQTPGQGLQFLFEYFSETQRNKGNFPGRFSGRQFSNSRSEMNVSTLELGDSALYLCASSLVGAGRVEQFFGPGTRLTVL.

This clonotype was found many times. This sequence joins TRBV5-1 and TRBJ1-1, with TRBD1 identical over 8 bases. The ends lost 0 bases at V and 6 bases at J; junction bases unmatched: 4. Germline V gives CDR1 SGHRS, CDR2 YFSETQ. The CDR3 totals 14 residues. This CDR3 is CASSLEGTGAEAFF. DNA for the CDR3: TGCGCCAGCAGCTTGGAAGGGACAGGCGCTGAAGCTTTCTTT. Using reference TRBV5-1 and TRBJ1-1 for the parts outside the CDR3, the full variable domain is KAGVTQTPRYLIKTRGQQVTLSCSPISGHRSVSWYQQTPGQGLQFLFEYFSETQRNKGNFPGRFSGRQFSNSRSEMNVSTLELGDSALYLCASSLEGTGAEAFFGQGTRLTVV.

This clonotype occurred many times. The chain is built from TRBV29-1 and TRBJ2-7; 7 bases are shared with TRBD2. CDR1 and CDR2 from the germline V gene are SQVTM and ANQGSEA. The CDR3 covers 16 residues. With 3 bases clipped from V and 1 base from J, the junction kept 12 bases outside the gene matches. DNA of the CDR3: TGCAGCGTTGAGGCGGGAGCGGGAATAGGGTCCTACGAGCAGTACTTC. It translates to CSVEAGAGIGSYEQYF.

This clonotype was seen a handful of times. This chain uses TRBV6-6 with TRBJ2-7; D gene ambiguous. In germline, CDR1 is MNHNY, CDR2 SVGAGI (reference sequence). The CDR3 loop spans 14 amino acids. V was cut by 2 bases and J by 3 bases, with 11 bases left in between. CDR3: CASSYTQNLYEQYF. The CDR3 region has the DNA TGTGCCAGCAGTTACACACAGAACCTCTACGAGCAGTACTTC.

The sample holds many counts of this clonotype. The CDR3 here is CASSFDGRPGELFF. DNA of the CDR3: TGTGCCAGCAGCTTCGACGGAAGGCCCGGGGAGCTGTTTTTT. This sequence joins TRBV11-3 and TRBJ2-2; D not certain. CDR3 length: 14 amino acids. V gave up 3 bases and J gave up 6 bases, with 11 bases separating them. The germline V gene encodes CDR1 SGHNT and CDR2 YENEEA.

This clonotype was seen at least ten times. Given a much more abundant clone one base away, this may be a read error. The chain couples TRBV7-9 to TRBJ1-1, with 7 nucleotides matching TRBD1. This CDR3 contains 12 residues. Germline V CDR1 and CDR2: SEHNR, FQNEAQ (reference sequence). CDR3 DNA: TGTGCCAACAGCCTCACCCAGGGGGAGGCTTTCTTT. Its translation: CANSLTQGEAFF.

The rearrangement joins TRBV12-3 or TRBV12-4 to TRBJ1-2; D remains ambiguous. The CDR3 covers 14 residues. Trimming shortened V by 0 bases and J by 4 bases, and 9 bases separated the two germline ends. The CDR3: CASSLAGKLYGYTF. The CDR3 bases are TGTGCCAGCAGTTTAGCAGGGAAACTCTATGGCTACACCTTC.

The chain couples TRBV5-1 to TRBJ1-1; D may be TRBD1 (6 bases). Between the trimmed V and J ends, which lost 4 bases and 10 bases, there was a span of 17 bases. Germline CDR1 is SGHRS and CDR2 is YFSETQ. This CDR3 has 13 residues. CDR3 amino acids: CASSAETGTRAFF. The CDR3 DNA follows: TGCGCCAGCAGCGCGGAAACAGGGACGAGAGCTTTCTTT.

This sequence joins TRBV6-5 and TRBJ2-7; TRBD1 matches at 8 bases. CDR1 MNHEY and CDR2 SVGAGI come from the germline V gene. Trimming took 4 bases from V and 6 from J; bases not matched to a gene: 8. This CDR3 is built from 14 residues. The CDR3 nucleotides read TGTGCCAGCAGTTCATGGACAGGGAAGCGCGAGCAGTACTTC. Translation gives CASSSWTGKREQYF.

This clonotype has at least ten counts. The rearrangement links TRBV18 to TRBJ1-1, with a weak D call TRBD1 (6 bases). V was pared by 3 bases and J by 4 bases, with 15 bases between. Germline V lookup: CDR1 KGHSH, CDR2 LQKENI. This CDR3 contains 15 residues. This chain's CDR3 is CASSPPLSGVTEAFF. Here the CDR3 DNA reads TGTGCCAGCTCACCGCCTTTGTCAGGGGTCACTGAAGCTTTCTTT. Full variable domain (missing parts from reference TRBV18 and TRBJ1-1): NAGVMQNPRHLVRRRGQEARLRCSPMKGHSHVYWYRQLPEEGLKFMVYLQKENIIDESGMPKERFSAEFPKEGPSILRIQQVVRGDSAAYFCASSPPLSGVTEAFFGQGTRLTVV.

This clonotype showed up many times. The genes are TRBV7-3 and TRBJ2-2; the D is unclear. Trimming cost V 2 bases and J 6 bases, with 16 bases left between them. The CDR3 is made up of 16 amino acids. Germline CDR1 SGHTA, CDR2 FQGTGA. The CDR3 nucleotides read TGTGCCAGCAGCTTACAAGGGCCAAGGGCCCCCGGGGAGCTGTTTTTT. Its translation is CASSLQGPRAPGELFF. The full variable domain, its missing parts supplied by reference TRBV7-3 and TRBJ2-2, is GAGVSQTPSNKVTEKGKYVELRCDPISGHTALYWYRQSLGQGPEFLIYFQGTGAADDSGLPNDRFFAVRPEGSVSTLKIQRTERGDSAVYLCASSLQGPRAPGELFFGEGSRLTVL.

This clonotype occurred many times. The genes are TRBV9 and TRBJ2-2, with TRBD1 identical over 10 bases. J lost 4 bases, V lost 6 bases, and 6 bases had no gene match. In germline, CDR1 is SGDLS, CDR2 YYNGEE. The CDR3 length is 15 residues. CDR3: CASTVGQGSTGELFF. CDR3 in DNA: TGTGCCAGCACCGTGGGACAGGGGTCCACCGGGGAGCTGTTTTTT.

In this sample, this clonotype turned up a few times. The J gene is TRBJ2-3, the V gene TRBV5-5; maybe TRBD2 (6 bases). V was cut by 0 bases and J by 8 bases, with 7 bases left in between. The CDR3 covers 12 residues. The germline V gene has CDR1 SGHKS and CDR2 YYEKEE (reference sequence). CDR3: CASSLGGLTQYF. The CDR3 DNA sequence: TGTGCCAGCAGCTTGGGGGGACTTACGCAGTATTTT.

The rearrangement joins TRBV20-1 to TRBJ1-4; D not certain. Trimming took off 6 bases at V and 3 bases at J, with 17 bases between the two ends. There are 15 residues in the CDR3. Per the germline V gene, CDR1 is DFQATT and CDR2 is SNEGSKA (reference sequence). The CDR3 reads CSASLFMGSNEKLFF. CDR3 in DNA: TGCAGTGCGAGCCTCTTTATGGGGTCTAATGAAAAACTGTTTTTT.